The 26 T cell receptor beta chains below come from one sample, sequenced in a study of CXCR3-negative and CXCR3-positive naive CD8 T cells. UMI-tagged TRB cDNA libraries were built via 5' RACE. TCRdb reprocessed the 5' RACE reads and stores each CDR3 protein as one record, lacking DNA. The table for this sample gives 65,000 to 85,000 distinct CDR3 sequences. Sequencing used naive CXCR3- CD8+ T cells from blood. Sample subset: CD45RO-CCR7+CD27+CD95- naive CD8+ T cells lacking CXCR3 (TNR3-). These TCRs come from a human donor in good health. Some clones in this sample may be carry-over from other donors' samples.

The rearrangement uses TRBV4-1 and TRBJ1-1; as DNA is missing, the TRBD1 call by TCRdb cannot be tested. Germline CDR1 MGHRA, CDR2 YSYEKL. This CDR3 spans 19 amino acids. CDR3 amino acids: CASSRTSNPLGRLNTEAFF.

The chain is built from TRBV5-6 and TRBJ1-1; TCRdb outputs TRBD1, but without DNA this stays unchecked. The V gene's germline CDR1 is SGHDT and CDR2 YYEEEE. The CDR3 is 17 amino acids. CDR3 sequence: CASSAEVWDSLNTEAFF.

This rearrangement joins TRBV6-1 to TRBJ2-1; as DNA is missing, the TRBD1 call by TCRdb cannot be tested. Germline loops: CDR1 MNHNS, CDR2 SASEGT. The CDR3 is made up of 13 amino acids. The CDR3 region is CATLPGSANEQFF.

The chain links TRBV28 to TRBJ1-5. The CDR3 contains 15 residues. Germline CDR1 reads MDHEN; CDR2 reads SYDVKM. The CDR3 here is CASSPQPTSNQPQHF.

The chain couples TRBV2 to TRBJ2-1; TCRdb names TRBD2, which stays unverified in the absence of DNA. The CDR3 consists of 14 residues. CDR1 is SNHLY, CDR2 FYNNEI, per germline. The CDR3 sequence: CASSELAGGGLQFF.

The chain joins TRBV6-6 to TRBJ2-3; TCRdb gives TRBD1 as the D gene, but with no DNA this cannot be confirmed. The CDR3 covers 15 residues. CDR1 is MNHNY, CDR2 SVGAGI, per germline (reference sequence). CDR3 sequence: CASSFRGPDTDTQYF.

V and J are TRBV5-1 and TRBJ2-7; TCRdb's assignment of TRBD1 cannot be checked, as there is no DNA. The CDR3 loop spans 14 amino acids. In germline, CDR1 is SGHRS, CDR2 YFSETQ. This chain's CDR3 is CASSWTGSSYEQYF.

CDR3 sequence: CASSPQRAAEGSEQFF. The rearrangement uses TRBV7-2 and TRBJ2-1; TCRdb proposes TRBD2, but this gene call is untestable without DNA. CDR1 and CDR2 (germline): SGHTA, FQGNSA. The length of the CDR3 is 16 residues.

This chain joins TRBV14 and TRBJ2-1; lacking DNA, the TRBD2 call made by TCRdb goes unchecked. This CDR3 has 16 amino acids. In germline, CDR1 is SGHDN, CDR2 FVKESK. CDR3 region: CASSLGGDFSYNEQFF.

This sequence joins TRBV7-3 and TRBJ2-3; TCRdb indicates TRBD2, and absent DNA this call remains unverified. Germline CDR1 is SGHTA and CDR2 is FQGTGA. The length of the CDR3 is 17 residues. This CDR3 is CASSLGVAGARTDTQYF.

V is TRBV29-1 and J is TRBJ2-1; TCRdb names TRBD1, which stays unverified in the absence of DNA. The germline gives CDR1 SQVTM, CDR2 ANQGSEA. CDR3 length: 13 residues. The CDR3 is CSVESGGGDEQFF.

The chain combines TRBV4-3 with TRBJ2-7; the D call of TRBD1 rests on TCRdb alone, since no DNA is present to check it. Germline CDR1 reads LGHNA; CDR2 reads YSLEER. This CDR3 comprises 16 residues. CDR3 amino acids: CASSHDPSGTAYEQYF.

The chain joins TRBV20-1 to TRBJ2-3; absent DNA, TCRdb's TRBD1 call cannot be checked. Germline V lookup: CDR1 DFQATT, CDR2 SNEGSKA (reference sequence). The CDR3 sequence is 14 residues long. The CDR3 protein is CSARNRGWLDTQYF.

The chain is built from TRBV4-1 and TRBJ2-2; TCRdb designates TRBD1, a call that cannot be tested without DNA. The germline CDR1 and CDR2 sequences are MGHRA and YSYEKL. There are 13 residues in the CDR3. The CDR3: CASGTANTGELFF.

The chain combines TRBV29-1 with TRBJ2-5; no DNA is available, so the TRBD1 call from TCRdb remains unchecked. This CDR3 comprises 12 residues. Per the germline V gene, CDR1 is SQVTM and CDR2 is ANQGSEA. The CDR3 region is CSVEGGRETQYF.

The V gene is TRBV7-3, the J gene TRBJ2-1; TCRdb's D call, TRBD2, is unchecked because there is no DNA. This CDR3 has 15 residues. Germline CDR1 and CDR2: SGHTA and FQGTGA. The CDR3 sequence: CASSPRGGSYDEQFF.

J is TRBJ2-1 and V is TRBV11-2; TCRdb's D call of TRBD1 is untestable without DNA. The CDR3 runs to 15 residues. Germline V gene sequence: CDR1 SGHAT, CDR2 FQNNGV. CDR3 amino acids: CASSLGAGTGNEQFF.

V is TRBV4-1 and J is TRBJ2-3; TCRdb gives TRBD2 as the D gene, but with no DNA this cannot be confirmed. Germline CDR1 and CDR2: MGHRA and YSYEKL. The CDR3 sequence is 16 residues long. CDR3 sequence: CASSQVGAGGTDTQYF.

The chain combines TRBV11-2 with TRBJ1-1; the TCRdb D gene call, TRBD1, has no DNA to confirm it. Germline CDR1 SGHAT, CDR2 FQNNGV. CDR3 length: 15 residues. The CDR3 sequence is CASSGKQGLNTEAFF.

The J gene is TRBJ2-1, the V gene TRBV2; with no DNA, the TCRdb D assignment of TRBD1 cannot be verified. Germline values: CDR1 SNHLY, CDR2 FYNNEI. CDR3 size: 12 residues. The CDR3: CASTQGAYEQFF.

The J gene is TRBJ2-7, the V gene TRBV18; TCRdb designates TRBD1, a call that cannot be tested without DNA. CDR1 is KGHSH, CDR2 LQKENI, per germline. This CDR3 spans 17 amino acids. The CDR3 sequence: CASSPPPRTGGTYEQYF.

The rearrangement links TRBV14 to TRBJ2-1; the D gene TCRdb calls, TRBD1, cannot be checked with no DNA. The CDR3 has 15 residues. Germline CDR1 reads SGHDN; CDR2 reads FVKESK. CDR3 protein: CASSLFDRAYNEQFF.

The chain has TRBV12-3 or TRBV12-4 and TRBJ2-5. CDR3 length equals 14 residues. CDR3 protein: CASSLAASRETQYF.

The rearrangement links TRBV6-2 or TRBV6-3 to TRBJ2-2; the D call from TCRdb, TRBD1, cannot be confirmed without DNA. CDR1 and CDR2 from the germline V gene are MNHEY and SVGEGT. The CDR3 sequence is 18 residues long. The CDR3 loop reads CASSLTPRTGRSTGELFF.

The chain combines TRBV4-1 with TRBJ2-5. Germline V gene sequence: CDR1 MGHRA, CDR2 YSYEKL. CDR3 length: 14 amino acids. Here the CDR3 reads CASSQDRSEETQYF.

The chain joins TRBV7-8 to TRBJ2-7; TCRdb calls TRBD1, which cannot be checked without DNA. Germline V gene sequence: CDR1 SGHVS, CDR2 FQNEAQ. This CDR3 contains 17 residues. The CDR3: CASSIGQEGERSYEQYF.